The table lists the clone carrying this T cell receptor (beta chain) with a few counts. The data originate from a study of tumour-infiltrating T cells in Burkitt lymphoma. V lost 1 base, J lost 3 bases, and 3 bases lay in between. CDR3 length equals 12 residues. From germline, CDR1 is SGHRS and CDR2 YFSETQ. Sequencing was performed with immunoSEQ multiplex PCR; in TCRdb, only in-frame clones are kept and a portion is missing. The table records about 1,000 clones, 10% to 15% of them present only once. The gene calls are TRBV5-1 and TRBJ2-3, with D unresolved. The receptor was derived from a human donor with Burkitt lymphoma. Material for sequencing was tumor tissue. The CDR3 spells CASSLLTDTQYF. CDR3 nucleotide sequence: TGCGCCAGCAGCTTGTTGACAGATACGCAGTATTTT.